The clone carrying this T cell receptor (beta chain) occurred many times. One entry per CDR3 protein results from TCRdb running MiXCR on the 5' RACE reads. This sample carries around 31,000 distinct CDR3 sequences, approximately 6% of them seen once, and the ten largest clones take about 7%. The sample originates from a study of early T cells in non-severe SARS-CoV-2 infection. V gave up 4 bases and J gave up 10 bases, with 11 bases separating them. Germline lookup yields CDR1 LGHDT and CDR2 YNNKEL (reference sequence). The CDR3 sequence is 13 residues long. The gene calls are TRBV3-1 and TRBJ1-6; D ambiguous. Sequenced sample: whole blood. The source of this sequence is an adult who was a healthcare worker with PCR-confirmed SARS-CoV-2 infection or an uninfected control (not recorded which). The CDR3 nucleotides read TGTGCCAGCAGCCGGGAGGTTAGGTCACCCCTCCACTTT. It translates to CASSREVRSPLHF.